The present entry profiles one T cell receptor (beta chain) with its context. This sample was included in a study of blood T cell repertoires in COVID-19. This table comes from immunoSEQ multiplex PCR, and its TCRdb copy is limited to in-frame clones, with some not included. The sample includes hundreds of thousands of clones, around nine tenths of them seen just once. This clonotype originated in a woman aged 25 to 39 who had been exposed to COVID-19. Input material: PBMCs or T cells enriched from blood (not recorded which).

DNA of the CDR3: TGTGCCAGCAGCCTACTGGGGCAGGGAAACACTGAAGCTTTCTTT. Translation: CASSLLGQGNTEAFF. The chain uses TRBV3-1 (or the pseudogene TRBV3-2) and TRBJ1-1; D may be TRBD1 (5 bases). The CDR3 is 15 amino acids. Germline assignment: CDR1 LGHDT and CDR2 YNNKEL (reference sequence). The V gene lost 4 bases and the J gene lost 2 bases, with 14 bases spanning the gap.